The clone carrying this T cell receptor (beta chain) turned up a few times. Its cognate antigen is unknown. The CDR3 is 14 amino acids. Unmatched junction bases numbered 3, after V lost 6 bases and J lost 4 bases. The germline V gene encodes CDR1 DFQATT and CDR2 SNEGSKA (reference sequence). This specimen belongs to a study of T-cell memory formation after mild COVID-19. Notes on the study in general: Most CD4+ clones that shrank were in CM and EM, while CD8+ ones turned up in EMRA. CD4+ bias marked clones expanding day 15 to 37, unlike balanced contracting clones.

TCRdb redid the calling of the 5' RACE reads with MiXCR, one entry per CDR3 protein. The data contain under 350,000 distinct CDR3 sequences, under 20% of them singletons. The sample comprised PBMCs or a T cell subset sorted from them (not recorded which). The source is a man between 18 and 29 years old who had mild COVID-19 (a few samples of this study predate the infection). Cell type and time point are not known. This chain joins TRBV20-1 and TRBJ1-6; 10 bases fit TRBD1. In DNA, the CDR3 is TGCAGTGCGGGACAGGGGACTTATAATTCACCCCTCCACTTT. Translation gives CSAGQGTYNSPLHF.